This T cell receptor (beta chain) originates from a study of T cell changes during pregnancy in multiple sclerosis. The table came from immunoSEQ multiplex PCR; TCRdb's copy has only in-frame clones and leaves some out. The sample yields tens of thousands of clones, around nine tenths seen once. The receptor comes from a female donor with multiple sclerosis, enrolled in a pregnancy study. The starting material was CD4+ T cells from peripheral blood mononuclear cells, obtained in the second trimester of pregnancy.

The CDR3 DNA follows: TGTGCCAGCAGCCGTAGCGGCCCGGGTCGCAATGAAAAACTGTTTTTT. Protein product: CASSRSGPGRNEKLFF. This chain joins TRBV11-3 and TRBJ1-4, with unresolved D. V was trimmed by 5 bases and J by 5 bases, leaving 18 bases between them. Germline V gene data show CDR1 as SGHNT and CDR2 as YENEEA. The length of the CDR3 is 16 residues.